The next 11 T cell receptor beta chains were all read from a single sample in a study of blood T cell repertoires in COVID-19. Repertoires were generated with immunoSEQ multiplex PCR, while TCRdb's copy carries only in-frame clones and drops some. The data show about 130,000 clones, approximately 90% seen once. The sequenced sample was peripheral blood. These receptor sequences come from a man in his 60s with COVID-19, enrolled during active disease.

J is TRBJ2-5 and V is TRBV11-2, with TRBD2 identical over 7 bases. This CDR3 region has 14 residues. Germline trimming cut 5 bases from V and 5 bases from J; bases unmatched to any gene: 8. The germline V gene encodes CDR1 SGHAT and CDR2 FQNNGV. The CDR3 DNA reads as TGTGCCAGCAGCCCTCGGACTAGTCCCGAGACCCAGTACTTC. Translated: CASSPRTSPETQYF.

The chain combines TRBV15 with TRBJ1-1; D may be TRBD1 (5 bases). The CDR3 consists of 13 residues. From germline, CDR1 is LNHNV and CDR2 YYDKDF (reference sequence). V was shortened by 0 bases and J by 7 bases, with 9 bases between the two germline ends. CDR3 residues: CATSRDFGHEAFF. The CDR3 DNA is TGTGCCACCAGCAGAGATTTCGGACATGAAGCTTTCTTT.

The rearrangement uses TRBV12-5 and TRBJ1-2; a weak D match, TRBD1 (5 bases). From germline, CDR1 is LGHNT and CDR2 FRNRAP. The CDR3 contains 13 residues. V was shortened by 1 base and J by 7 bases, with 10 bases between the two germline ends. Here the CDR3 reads CASGLDLQGGYTF. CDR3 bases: TGTGCTAGTGGTTTGGACCTCCAGGGTGGCTACACCTTC.

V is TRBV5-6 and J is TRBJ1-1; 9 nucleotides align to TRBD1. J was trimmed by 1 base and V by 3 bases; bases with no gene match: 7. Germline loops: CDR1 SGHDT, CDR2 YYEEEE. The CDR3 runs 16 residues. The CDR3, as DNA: TGTGCCAGCAGCTACGGGACAGGGAGAGAGAACACTGAAGCTTTCTTT. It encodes CASSYGTGRENTEAFF.

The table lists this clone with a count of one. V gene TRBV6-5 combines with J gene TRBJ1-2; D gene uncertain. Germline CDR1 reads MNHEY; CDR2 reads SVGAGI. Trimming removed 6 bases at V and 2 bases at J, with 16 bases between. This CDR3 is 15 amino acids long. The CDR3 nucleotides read TGTGCCAGCAGGGCCGAGGTGGGTCTAAACTATGGCTACACCTTC. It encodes CASRAEVGLNYGYTF.

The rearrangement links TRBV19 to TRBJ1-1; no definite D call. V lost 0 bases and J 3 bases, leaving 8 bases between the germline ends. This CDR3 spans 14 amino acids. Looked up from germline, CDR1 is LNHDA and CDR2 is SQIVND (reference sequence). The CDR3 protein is CASSIDLSYTEAFF. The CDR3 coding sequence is TGTGCCAGTAGTATAGATCTGTCGTACACTGAAGCTTTCTTT.

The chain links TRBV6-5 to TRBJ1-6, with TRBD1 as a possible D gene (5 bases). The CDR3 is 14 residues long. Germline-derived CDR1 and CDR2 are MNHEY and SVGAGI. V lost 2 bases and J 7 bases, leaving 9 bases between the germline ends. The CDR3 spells CASSYLRGNSPLHF. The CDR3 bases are TGTGCCAGCAGTTACCTCCGGGGGAATTCACCCCTCCACTTT.

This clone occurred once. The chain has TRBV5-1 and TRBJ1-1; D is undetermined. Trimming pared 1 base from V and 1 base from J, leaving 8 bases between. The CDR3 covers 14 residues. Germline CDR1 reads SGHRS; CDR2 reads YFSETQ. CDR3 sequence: CASSLWQSNTEAFF. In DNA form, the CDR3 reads TGCGCCAGCAGCTTGTGGCAGTCGAACACTGAAGCTTTCTTT.

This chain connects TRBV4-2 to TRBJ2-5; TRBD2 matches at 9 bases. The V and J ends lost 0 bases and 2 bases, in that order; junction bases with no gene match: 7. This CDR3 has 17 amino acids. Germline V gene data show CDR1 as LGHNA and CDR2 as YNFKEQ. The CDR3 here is CASSQERAGGRQETQYF. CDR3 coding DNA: TGTGCCAGCAGCCAAGAGAGGGCGGGGGGGCGGCAAGAGACCCAGTACTTC.

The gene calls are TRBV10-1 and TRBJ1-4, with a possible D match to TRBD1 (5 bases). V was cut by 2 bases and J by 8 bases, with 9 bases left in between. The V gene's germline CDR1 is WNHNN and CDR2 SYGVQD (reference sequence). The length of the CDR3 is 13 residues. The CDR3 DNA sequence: TGCGCCAGCAGTGAGGGACCAGGGGAAAAACTGTTTTTT. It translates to CASSEGPGEKLFF.

The CDR3 region has the DNA TGTGCCTGGATTACAGGGTCAGTTAACTATGGCTACACCTTC. Amino acids: CAWITGSVNYGYTF. The chain couples TRBV30 to TRBJ1-2, with D perhaps TRBD1 (6 bases). In germline, CDR1 is GTSNPN, CDR2 SVGIG (reference sequence). V lost 4 bases and J lost 1, with 13 bases in between. The CDR3 runs to 14 residues.